This TCR beta chain comes out of a study of Ad26.COV2.S vaccination and SARS-CoV-2 variants. In germline, CDR1 is LGHNA, CDR2 YNFKEQ. The CDR3 is made up of 18 amino acids. V was pared by 4 bases and J by 0 bases, with 9 bases of the junction left unmatched. The table came from immunoSEQ multiplex PCR; TCRdb's copy has only in-frame clones and leaves some out. Here the sample spans fewer than 500,000 clones, 75% to 90% being singletons. The treatment is: roughly 20 received Ad26.COV2.S at low or high dose, single or two shots; 5 received placebo; per-sample allocation not given. Samples came from day 63 after the first vaccine or placebo injection.

The sample consisted of peripheral blood, taken in a trial of Ad26.COV2.S vaccine versus placebo. The clonotype was recovered from a person aged 18-60 years who received the Ad26.COV2.S COVID-19 vaccine or a placebo. The rearrangement joins TRBV4-2 to TRBJ1-5, with 10 bases that match TRBD1. This CDR3 is CASSPGQGVGYSNQPQHF. The CDR3 DNA follows: TGTGCCAGCAGCCCCGGACAGGGGGTTGGGTATAGCAATCAGCCCCAGCATTTT.